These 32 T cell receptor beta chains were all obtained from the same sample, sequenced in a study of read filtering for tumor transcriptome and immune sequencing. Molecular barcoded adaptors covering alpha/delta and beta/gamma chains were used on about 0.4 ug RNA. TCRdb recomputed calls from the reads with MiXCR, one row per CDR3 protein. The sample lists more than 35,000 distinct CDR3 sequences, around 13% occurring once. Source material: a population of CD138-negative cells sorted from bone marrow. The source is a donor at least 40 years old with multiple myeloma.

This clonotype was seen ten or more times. For the CDR3, the DNA is TGTGCCAGTCGGGGCTCCAATCAGCCCCAGCATTTT. Protein product: CASRGSNQPQHF. The chain links TRBV2 to TRBJ1-5, with D possibly being TRBD1 (5 bases). V lost 9 bases to trimming and J lost 3 bases, with 9 bases between them. CDR1 is SNHLY, CDR2 FYNNEI, per germline. This CDR3 comprises 12 residues.

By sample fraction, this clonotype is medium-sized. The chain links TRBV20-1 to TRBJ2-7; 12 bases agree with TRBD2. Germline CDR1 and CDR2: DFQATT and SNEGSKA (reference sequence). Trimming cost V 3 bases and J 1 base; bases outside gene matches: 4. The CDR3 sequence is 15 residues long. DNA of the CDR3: TGCAGTGCTAGCACTAGCGGGAGGCAATCCTACGAGCAGTACTTC. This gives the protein CSASTSGRQSYEQYF.

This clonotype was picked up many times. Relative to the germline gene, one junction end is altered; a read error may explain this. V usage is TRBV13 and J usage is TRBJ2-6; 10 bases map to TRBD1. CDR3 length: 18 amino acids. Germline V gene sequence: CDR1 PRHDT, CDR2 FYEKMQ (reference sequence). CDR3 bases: TGTGCCAGCAGCTCCTCGACAGGGGGCGTGTGGGGGGCCAACCTCCTGACTTTC. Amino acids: CASSSSTGGVWGANLLTF.

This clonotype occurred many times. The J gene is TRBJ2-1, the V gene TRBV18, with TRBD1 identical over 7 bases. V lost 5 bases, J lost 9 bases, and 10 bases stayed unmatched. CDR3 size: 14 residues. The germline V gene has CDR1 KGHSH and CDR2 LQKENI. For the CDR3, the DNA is TGTGCCAGCTCAGGGCAGGGGGACACGGGTGAGCAGTTCTTC. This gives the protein CASSGQGDTGEQFF.

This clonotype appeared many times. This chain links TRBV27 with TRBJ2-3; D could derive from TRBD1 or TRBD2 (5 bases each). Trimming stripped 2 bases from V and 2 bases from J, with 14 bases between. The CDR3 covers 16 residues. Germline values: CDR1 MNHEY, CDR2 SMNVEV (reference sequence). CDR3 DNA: TGTGCCAGCAGTTTAAATCCGGGACGGTTCACAGATACGCAGTATTTT. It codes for CASSLNPGRFTDTQYF.

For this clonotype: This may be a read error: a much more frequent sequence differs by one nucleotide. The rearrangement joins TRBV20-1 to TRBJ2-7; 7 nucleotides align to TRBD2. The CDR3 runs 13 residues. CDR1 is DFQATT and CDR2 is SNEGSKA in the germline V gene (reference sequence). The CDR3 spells CSARSGNSYEQHF. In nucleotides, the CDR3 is TGCAGTGCTAGGAGCGGGAACTCCTACGAGCAGCACTTC.

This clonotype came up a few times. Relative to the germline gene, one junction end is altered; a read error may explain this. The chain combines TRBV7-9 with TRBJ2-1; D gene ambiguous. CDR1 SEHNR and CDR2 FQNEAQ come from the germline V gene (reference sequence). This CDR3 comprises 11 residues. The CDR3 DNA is TGCGCCGGCAGCTTAGAATATGAGCAGTTCTTC. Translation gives CAGSLEYEQFF.

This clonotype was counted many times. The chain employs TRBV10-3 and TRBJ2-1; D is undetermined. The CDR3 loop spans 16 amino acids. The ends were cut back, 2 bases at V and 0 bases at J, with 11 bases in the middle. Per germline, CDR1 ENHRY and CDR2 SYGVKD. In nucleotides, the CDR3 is TGTGCCATCAGTGAGGGACCTCCGAGCTCCTACAATGAGCAGTTCTTC. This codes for CAISEGPPSSYNEQFF.

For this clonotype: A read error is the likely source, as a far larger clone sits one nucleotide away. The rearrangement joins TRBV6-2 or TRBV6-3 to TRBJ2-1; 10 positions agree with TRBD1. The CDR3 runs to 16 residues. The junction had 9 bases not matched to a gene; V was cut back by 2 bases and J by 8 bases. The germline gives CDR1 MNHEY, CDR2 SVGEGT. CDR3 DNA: TGTGCCAGCAGTTACCCTCGGGACAGGGGTATCGATGAGCAGTTCTTC. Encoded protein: CASSYPRDRGIDEQFF.

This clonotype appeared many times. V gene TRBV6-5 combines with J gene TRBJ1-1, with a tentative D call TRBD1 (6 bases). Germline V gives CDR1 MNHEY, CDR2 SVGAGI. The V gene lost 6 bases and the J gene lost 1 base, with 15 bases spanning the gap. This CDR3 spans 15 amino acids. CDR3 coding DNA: TGTGCCAGCAGACGGGCGGGGGCCCAGAACACTGAAGCTTTCTTT. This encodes CASRRAGAQNTEAFF.

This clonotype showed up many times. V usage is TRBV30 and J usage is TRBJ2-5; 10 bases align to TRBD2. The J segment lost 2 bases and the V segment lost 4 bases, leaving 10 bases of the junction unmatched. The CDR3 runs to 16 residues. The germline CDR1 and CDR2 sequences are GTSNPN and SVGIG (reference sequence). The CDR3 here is CAWNQPGLASQETQYF. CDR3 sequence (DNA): TGTGCCTGGAATCAACCGGGACTAGCGAGTCAAGAGACCCAGTACTTC.

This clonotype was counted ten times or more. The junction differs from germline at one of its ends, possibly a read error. CDR3 nucleotide sequence: TGTGCCAGCAGCGAAGGGGACAGTGGAGGTCGGTACTTC. Translated, it gives CASSEGDSGGRYF. The chain combines TRBV2 with TRBJ2-5; TRBD1 agrees at 7 bases. The CDR3 runs 13 residues. The germline CDR1 and CDR2 sequences are SNHLY and FYNNEI.

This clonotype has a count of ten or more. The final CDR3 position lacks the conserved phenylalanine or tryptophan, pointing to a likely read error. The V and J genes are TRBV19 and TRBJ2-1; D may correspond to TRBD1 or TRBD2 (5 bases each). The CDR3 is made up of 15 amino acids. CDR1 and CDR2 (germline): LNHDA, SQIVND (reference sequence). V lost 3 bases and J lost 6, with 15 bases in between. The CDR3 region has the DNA TGTGCCAGTAGTATGGGGACCTTTATGGGCAATGAGCAGTTCTCC. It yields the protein CASSMGTFMGNEQFS.

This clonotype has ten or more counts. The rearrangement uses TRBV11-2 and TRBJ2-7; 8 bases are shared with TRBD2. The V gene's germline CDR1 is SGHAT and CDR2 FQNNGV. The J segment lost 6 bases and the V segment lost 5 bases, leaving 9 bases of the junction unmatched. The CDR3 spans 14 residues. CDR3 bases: TGTGCCAGCAGCCCCGGGACTAGAAACTGCGAGCAGTACTTC. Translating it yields CASSPGTRNCEQYF.

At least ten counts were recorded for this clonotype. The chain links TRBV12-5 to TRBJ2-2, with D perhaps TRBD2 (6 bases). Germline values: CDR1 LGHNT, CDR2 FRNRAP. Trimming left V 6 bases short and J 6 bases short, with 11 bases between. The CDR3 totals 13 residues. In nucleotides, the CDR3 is TGTGCTAGTGGCCCCCCTAGCGCCGGGGAGCTGTTTTTT. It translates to CASGPPSAGELFF.

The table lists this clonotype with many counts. CDR3 sequence reads: CASSLVEGREQYF. In DNA form, the CDR3 reads TGTGCCAGCAGCTTAGTGGAGGGGAGAGAGCAGTACTTC. The V gene is TRBV7-2, the J gene TRBJ2-7, with a tentative D call TRBD2 (6 bases). Germline CDR1 reads SGHTA; CDR2 reads FQGNSA. The V and J ends lost 1 base and 7 bases respectively, with 11 bases between them. CDR3 length: 13 amino acids. Complete variable domain (other parts from reference TRBV7-2 and TRBJ2-7): GAGVSQSPSNKVTEKGKDVELRCDPISGHTALYWYRQSLGQGLEFLIYFQGNSAPDKSGLPSDRFSAERTGGSVSTLTIQRTQQEDSAVYLCASSLVEGREQYFGPGTRLTVT.

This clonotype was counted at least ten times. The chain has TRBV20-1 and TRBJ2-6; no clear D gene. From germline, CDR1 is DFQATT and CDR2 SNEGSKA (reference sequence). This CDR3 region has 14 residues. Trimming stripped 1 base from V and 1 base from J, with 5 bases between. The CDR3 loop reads CSARVQSGANVLTF. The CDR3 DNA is TGCAGTGCTAGAGTACAGTCTGGGGCCAACGTCCTGACTTTC.

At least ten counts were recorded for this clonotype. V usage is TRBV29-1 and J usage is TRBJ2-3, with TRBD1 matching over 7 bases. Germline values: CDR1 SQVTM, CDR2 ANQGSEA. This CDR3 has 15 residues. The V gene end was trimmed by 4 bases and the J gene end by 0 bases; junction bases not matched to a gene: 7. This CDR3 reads CSVAAGTASTDTQYF. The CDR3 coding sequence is TGCAGCGTTGCAGCAGGGACAGCTAGCACAGATACGCAGTATTTT.

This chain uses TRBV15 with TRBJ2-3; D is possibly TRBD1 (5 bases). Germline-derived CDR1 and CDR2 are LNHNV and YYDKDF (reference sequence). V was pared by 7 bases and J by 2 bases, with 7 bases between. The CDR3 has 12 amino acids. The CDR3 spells CATKGATDTQYF. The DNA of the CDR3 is TGTGCCACCAAAGGGGCCACAGATACGCAGTATTTT.

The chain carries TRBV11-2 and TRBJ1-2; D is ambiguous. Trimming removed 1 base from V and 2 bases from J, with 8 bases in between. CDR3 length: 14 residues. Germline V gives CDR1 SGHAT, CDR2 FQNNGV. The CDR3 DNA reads TGTGCCAGCAGCTTAGTTCCGGAGAACTATGGCTACACCTTC. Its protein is CASSLVPENYGYTF.

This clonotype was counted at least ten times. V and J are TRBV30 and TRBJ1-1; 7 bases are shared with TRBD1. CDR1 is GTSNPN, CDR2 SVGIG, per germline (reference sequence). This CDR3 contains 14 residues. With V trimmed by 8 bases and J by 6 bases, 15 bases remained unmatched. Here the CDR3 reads CAQASGQVVPEAFF. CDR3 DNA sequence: TGTGCCCAGGCTTCCGGACAGGTTGTCCCTGAAGCTTTCTTT. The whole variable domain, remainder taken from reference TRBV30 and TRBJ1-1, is SQTIHQWPATLVQPVGSPLSLECTVEGTSNPNLYWYRQAAGRGLQLLFYSVGIGQISSEVPQNLSASRPQDRQFILSSKKLLLSDSGFYLCAQASGQVVPEAFFGQGTRLTVV.

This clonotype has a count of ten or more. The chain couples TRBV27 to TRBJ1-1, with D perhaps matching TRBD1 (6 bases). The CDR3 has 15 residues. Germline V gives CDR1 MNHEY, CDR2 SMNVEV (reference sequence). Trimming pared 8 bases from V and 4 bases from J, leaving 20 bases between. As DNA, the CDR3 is TGTGCCAGCTCCTCTGGACAGTGGGTGGGCACTGAAGCTTTCTTT. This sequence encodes CASSSGQWVGTEAFF.

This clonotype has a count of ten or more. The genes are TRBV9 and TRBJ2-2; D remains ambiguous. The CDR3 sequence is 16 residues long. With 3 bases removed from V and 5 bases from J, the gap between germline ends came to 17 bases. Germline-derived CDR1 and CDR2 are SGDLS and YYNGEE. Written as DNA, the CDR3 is TGTGCCAGCAGCGGGGTTTTCCAGGAACCGACCGGGGAGCTGTTTTTT. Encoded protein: CASSGVFQEPTGELFF.

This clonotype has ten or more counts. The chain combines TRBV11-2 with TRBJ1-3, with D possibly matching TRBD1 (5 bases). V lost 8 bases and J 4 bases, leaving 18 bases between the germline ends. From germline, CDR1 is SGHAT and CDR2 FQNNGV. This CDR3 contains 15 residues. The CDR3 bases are TGTGCCAGCTGCCCCCAGGGCAGCCCCGGAAACACCATATATTTT. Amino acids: CASCPQGSPGNTIYF.

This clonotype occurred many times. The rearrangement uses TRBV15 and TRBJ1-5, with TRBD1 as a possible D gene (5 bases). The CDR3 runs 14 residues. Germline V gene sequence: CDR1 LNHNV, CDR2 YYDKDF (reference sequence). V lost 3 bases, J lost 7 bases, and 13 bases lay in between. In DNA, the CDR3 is TGTGCCACCAGCAGCAATACAGGATTCCAGCCCCAGCATTTT. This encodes CATSSNTGFQPQHF.

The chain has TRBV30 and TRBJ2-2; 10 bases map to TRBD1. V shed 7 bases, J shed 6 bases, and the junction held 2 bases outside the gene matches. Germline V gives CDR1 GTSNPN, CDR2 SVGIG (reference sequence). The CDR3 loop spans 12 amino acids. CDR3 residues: CASDRGPGELFF. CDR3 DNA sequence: TGTGCCTCCGACAGGGGGCCCGGGGAGCTGTTTTTT. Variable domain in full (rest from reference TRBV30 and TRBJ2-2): SQTIHQWPATLVQPVGSPLSLECTVEGTSNPNLYWYRQAAGRGLQLLFYSVGIGQISSEVPQNLSASRPQDRQFILSSKKLLLSDSGFYLCASDRGPGELFFGEGSRLTVL.

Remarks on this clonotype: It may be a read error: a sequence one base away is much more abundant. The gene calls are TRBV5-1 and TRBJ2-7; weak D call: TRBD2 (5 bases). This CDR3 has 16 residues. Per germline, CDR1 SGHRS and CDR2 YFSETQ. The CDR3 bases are TGCGCCAGCAGCTTGGCCGGACTGTCCCCGGCCTACGCGCAGTACTTC. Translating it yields CASSLAGLSPAYAQYF.

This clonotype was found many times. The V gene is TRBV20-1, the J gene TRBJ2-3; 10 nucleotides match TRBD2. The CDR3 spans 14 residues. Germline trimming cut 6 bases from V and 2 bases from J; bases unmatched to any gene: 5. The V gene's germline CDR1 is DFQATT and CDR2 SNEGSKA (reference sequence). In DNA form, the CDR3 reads TGCAGTGCAACAGGACTAGCGGCCACAGATACGCAGTATTTT. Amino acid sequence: CSATGLAATDTQYF.

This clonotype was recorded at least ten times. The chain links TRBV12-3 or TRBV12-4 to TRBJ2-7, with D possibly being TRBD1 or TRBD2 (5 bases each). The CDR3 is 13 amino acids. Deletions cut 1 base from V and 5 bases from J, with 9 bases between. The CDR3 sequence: CASSLVRGHEQYF. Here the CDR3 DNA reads TGTGCCAGCAGTTTAGTTCGGGGACACGAGCAGTACTTC.

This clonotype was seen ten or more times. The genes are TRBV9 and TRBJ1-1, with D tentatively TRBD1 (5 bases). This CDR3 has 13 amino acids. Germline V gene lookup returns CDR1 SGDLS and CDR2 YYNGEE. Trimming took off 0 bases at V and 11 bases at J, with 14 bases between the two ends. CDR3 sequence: CASSVGDGTDAFF. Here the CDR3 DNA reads TGTGCCAGCAGCGTAGGGGATGGGACGGATGCTTTCTTT.

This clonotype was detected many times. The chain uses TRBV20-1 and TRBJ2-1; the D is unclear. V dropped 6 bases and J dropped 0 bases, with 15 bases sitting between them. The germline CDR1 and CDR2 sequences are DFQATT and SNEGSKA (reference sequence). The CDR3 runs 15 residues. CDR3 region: CSAIKAESSYNEQFF. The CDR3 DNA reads TGCAGTGCCATCAAAGCTGAGAGCTCCTACAATGAGCAGTTCTTC.

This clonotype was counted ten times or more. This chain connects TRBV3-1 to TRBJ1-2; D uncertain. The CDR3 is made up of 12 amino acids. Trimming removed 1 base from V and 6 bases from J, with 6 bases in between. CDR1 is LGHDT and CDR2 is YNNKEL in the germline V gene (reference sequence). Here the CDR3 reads CASSQAPNGYTF. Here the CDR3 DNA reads TGTGCCAGCAGCCAAGCTCCCAATGGCTACACCTTC.